The rows below give T cell receptor beta chains drawn from one sample of a study of blood T cell repertoires in COVID-19. TCRdb keeps only in-frame clones here, not all; method: immunoSEQ multiplex PCR. The sample shows roughly 500,000 clones, roughly 89% of them seen only once. The source material was peripheral blood. Receptor source: a man between 18 and 35 years old with COVID-19, enrolled during active disease. CDR3s include the opening cysteine and the closing phenylalanine or tryptophan. D genes are given only for firm matches. Clone size, where shown, is once, few, many, or a class for clones that have expanded.

clone_size | j_call | v_call | d_call | cdr3_aa | cdr3_nt
. | TRBJ2-7 | TRBV30 | . | CAWSTGAGAYEQYF | TGTGCCTGGAGTACCGGGGCAGGGGCCTACGAGCAGTACTTC
. | TRBJ2-4 | TRBV5-1 | . | CASSPRSRLAKNIQYF | TGCGCCAGCAGCCCCCGGAGTAGGCTAGCCAAAAACATTCAGTACTTC
. | TRBJ2-5 | TRBV7-8 | . | CASSRGTLIETQYF | TGTGCCAGCAGCCGAGGGACACTCATAGAGACCCAGTACTTC
. | TRBJ1-5 | TRBV19 | . | CASTRVTGYQPQHF | TGTGCCAGTACCCGTGTTACAGGGTATCAGCCCCAGCATTTT
. | TRBJ1-1 | TRBV7-2 | TRBD1 | CASSLEVFGQGNTEAFF | TGTGCCAGCAGCTTAGAGGTCTTTGGACAGGGGAACACTGAAGCTTTCTTT
. | TRBJ1-2 | TRBV4-1 | . | CASSLKIELGTLF | TGCGCCAGCAGCTTGAAAATAGAGCTAGGAACCCTCTTC
. | TRBJ1-3 | TRBV2 | . | CASSNGASGNTIYF | TGTGCCAGCAGCAACGGTGCCTCTGGAAACACCATATATTTT
. | TRBJ2-7 | TRBV7-9 | TRBD2 | CASSLAAGTKEAYEQYF | TGTGCCAGCAGCTTAGCTGCTGGGACTAAAGAGGCCTACGAGCAGTACTTC
. | TRBJ2-3 | TRBV7-3 | TRBD1 | CASSLGLQGAGTDTQYF | TGTGCCAGCAGCTTAGGGCTACAGGGGGCGGGCACAGATACGCAGTATTTT
. | TRBJ1-1 | TRBV27 | . | CASSSRRASFTEAFF | TGTGCCAGCAGTTCGCGCAGGGCGTCTTTCACTGAAGCTTTCTTT
. | TRBJ1-6 | TRBV6-5 | . | CASSMEGGVGSPLHF | TGTGCCAGCAGCATGGAGGGGGGGGTAGGTTCACCCCTCCACTTT
few | TRBJ2-2 | TRBV24-1 | . | CATSDLDLALNTGELFF | TGTGCCACCAGTGATTTAGACCTAGCTTTGAACACCGGGGAGCTGTTTTTT
. | TRBJ2-1 | TRBV27 | TRBD2 | CASSLSAGGHNEQFF | TGTGCCAGCAGTTTATCAGCGGGAGGGCACAATGAGCAGTTCTTC
. | TRBJ1-2 | TRBV5-4 | . | CASSLVITGGSYGYTF | TGTGCCAGCAGCTTGGTCATTACGGGGGGGTCCTATGGCTACACCTTC
. | TRBJ2-3 | TRBV7-8 | TRBD2 | CASSLGGLGVTDTQYF | TGTGCCAGCAGCCTGGGGGGACTAGGGGTCACAGATACGCAGTATTTT
. | TRBJ2-1 | TRBV20-1 | TRBD2 | CSASSTSGRARRQFF | TGCAGTGCTAGTTCGACTAGCGGGAGGGCAAGGCGGCAGTTCTTC
. | TRBJ1-3 | TRBV3-1/TRBV3-2 | . | CASSPDRPNTIYF | TGTGCCAGCAGCCCCGACAGGCCGAACACCATATATTTT
. | TRBJ1-1 | TRBV29-1 | . | CSVEAGAGEAFF | TGCAGCGTTGAAGCAGGTGCGGGTGAAGCTTTCTTT